This TCR beta chain is from a study of T cells in Graves' hyperthyroidism and ophthalmopathy. What was amplified from RNA transcripts were TCR beta CDR3 regions. In the first-round RT-PCR of the TCR CDR3, the HTBI primer set was used. MiXCR, run by TCRdb on the multiplex PCR reads, gives a single entry per CDR3 protein. The sample has 220,000 or so distinct CDR3 sequences; about a sixth are singletons. Trimming left V 5 bases short and J 3 bases short, with 8 bases between. CDR3 length equals 13 residues. Germline V gives CDR1 SGHKS, CDR2 YYEKEE (reference sequence). Study-level results: Blood also contained most expanded thyroid clonotypes above 0.001.

This clonotype was detected only a few times. Its antigen is unidentified. V gene TRBV5-5 combines with J gene TRBJ1-4; D is unclear. The sequence was collected from a woman aged 18-29 years with Graves' ophthalmopathy. Sequenced sample: blood. DNA of the CDR3: TGTGCCAGCAGTCGGGCTCCTAATGAAAAACTGTTTTTT. Translating it yields CASSRAPNEKLFF.